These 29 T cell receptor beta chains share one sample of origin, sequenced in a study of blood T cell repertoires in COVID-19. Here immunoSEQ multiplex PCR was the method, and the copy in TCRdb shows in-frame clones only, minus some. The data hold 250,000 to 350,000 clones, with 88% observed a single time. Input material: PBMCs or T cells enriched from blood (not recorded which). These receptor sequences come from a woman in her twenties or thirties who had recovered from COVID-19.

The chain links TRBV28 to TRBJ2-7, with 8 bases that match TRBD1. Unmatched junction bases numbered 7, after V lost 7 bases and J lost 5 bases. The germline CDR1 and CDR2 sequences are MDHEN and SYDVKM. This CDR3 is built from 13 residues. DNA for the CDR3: TGTGCCAGCAAGACCGCGACAGGGGACGAGCAGTACTTC. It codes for CASKTATGDEQYF.

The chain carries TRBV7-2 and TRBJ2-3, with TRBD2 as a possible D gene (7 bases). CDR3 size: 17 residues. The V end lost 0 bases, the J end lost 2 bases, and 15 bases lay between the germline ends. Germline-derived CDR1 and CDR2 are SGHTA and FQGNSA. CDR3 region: CASSLAGGPRATDTQYF. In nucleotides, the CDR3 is TGTGCCAGCAGCTTAGCGGGGGGGCCCCGGGCCACAGATACGCAGTATTTT. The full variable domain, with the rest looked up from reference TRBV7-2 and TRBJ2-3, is GAGVSQSPSNKVTEKGKDVELRCDPISGHTALYWYRQSLGQGLEFLIYFQGNSAPDKSGLPSDRFSAERTGGSVSTLTIQRTQQEDSAVYLCASSLAGGPRATDTQYFGPGTRLTVL.

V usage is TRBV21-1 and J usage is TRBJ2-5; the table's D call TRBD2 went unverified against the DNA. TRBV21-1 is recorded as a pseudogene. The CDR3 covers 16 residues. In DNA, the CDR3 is TGTGCCAGCAGCACCCGGACTATACCCCAACAAGAGACCCAGTACTTC. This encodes CASSTRTIPQQETQYF.

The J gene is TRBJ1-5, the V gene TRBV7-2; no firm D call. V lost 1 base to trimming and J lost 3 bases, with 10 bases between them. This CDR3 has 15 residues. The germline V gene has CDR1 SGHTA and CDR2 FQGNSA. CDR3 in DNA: TGTGCCAGCAGCTTAGAGGCAGGCTACAATCAGCCCCAGCATTTT. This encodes CASSLEAGYNQPQHF.

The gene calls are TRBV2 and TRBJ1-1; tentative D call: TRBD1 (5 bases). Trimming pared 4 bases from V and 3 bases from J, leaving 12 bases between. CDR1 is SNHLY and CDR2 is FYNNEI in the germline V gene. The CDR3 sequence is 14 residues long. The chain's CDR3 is CASSVVRADTEAFF. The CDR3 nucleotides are TGTGCCAGCAGTGTGGTCAGGGCGGACACTGAAGCTTTCTTT.

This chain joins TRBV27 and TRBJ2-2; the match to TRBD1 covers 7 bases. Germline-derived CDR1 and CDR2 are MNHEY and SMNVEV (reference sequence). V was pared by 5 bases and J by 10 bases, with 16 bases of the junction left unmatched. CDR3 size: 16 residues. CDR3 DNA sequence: TGTGCCAGCAGTGACAACATACCGACAGGGTCGACGGAGCTGTTTTTT. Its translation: CASSDNIPTGSTELFF.

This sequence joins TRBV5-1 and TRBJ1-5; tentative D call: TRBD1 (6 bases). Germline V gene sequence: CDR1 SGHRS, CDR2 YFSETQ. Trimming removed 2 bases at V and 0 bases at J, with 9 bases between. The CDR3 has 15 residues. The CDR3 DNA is TGCGCCAGCAGCTTAGGGGACAATAGCAATCAGCCCCAGCATTTT. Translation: CASSLGDNSNQPQHF.

CDR3 DNA: TGTGCCAGCAGCGCAAGAGTACAGGGGCCCGGGTCGGGATATGGCTACACCTTC. Protein sequence: CASSARVQGPGSGYGYTF. V usage is TRBV9 and J usage is TRBJ1-2; 7 nucleotides match TRBD1. Losses at the gene ends were 3 bases for V and 5 bases for J; bases not matched to a gene: 19. The V gene's germline CDR1 is SGDLS and CDR2 YYNGEE. The CDR3 has 18 amino acids.

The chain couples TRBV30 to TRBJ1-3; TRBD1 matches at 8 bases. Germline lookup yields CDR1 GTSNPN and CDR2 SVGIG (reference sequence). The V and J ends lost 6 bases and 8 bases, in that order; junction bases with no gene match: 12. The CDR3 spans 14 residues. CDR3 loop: CACAFVRGLDTIYF. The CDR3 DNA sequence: TGTGCCTGCGCCTTTGTCAGGGGGCTTGACACCATATATTTT.

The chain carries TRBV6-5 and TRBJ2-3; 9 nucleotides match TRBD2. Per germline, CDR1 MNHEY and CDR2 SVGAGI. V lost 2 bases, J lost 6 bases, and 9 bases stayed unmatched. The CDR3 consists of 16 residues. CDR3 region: CASSYRGGGATDTQYF. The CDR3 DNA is TGTGCCAGCAGTTACCGAGGCGGGGGGGCGACCGATACGCAGTATTTT.

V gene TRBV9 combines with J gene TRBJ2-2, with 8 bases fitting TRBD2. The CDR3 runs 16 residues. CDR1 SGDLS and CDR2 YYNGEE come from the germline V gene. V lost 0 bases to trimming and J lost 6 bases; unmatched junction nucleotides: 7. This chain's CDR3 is CASSVDPAGVAGELFF. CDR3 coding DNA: TGTGCCAGCAGCGTAGACCCAGCGGGAGTCGCCGGGGAGCTGTTTTTT.

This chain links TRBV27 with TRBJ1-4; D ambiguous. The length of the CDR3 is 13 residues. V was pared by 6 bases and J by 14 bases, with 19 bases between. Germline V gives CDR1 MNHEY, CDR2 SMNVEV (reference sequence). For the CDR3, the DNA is TGTGCCAGCAGGGGTTGGGAGGGCGCAGAGCTGTTTTTT. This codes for CASRGWEGAELFF.

CDR3 region: CASSAESNQPQHF. The CDR3 DNA sequence: TGTGCCAGCAGTGCTGAGAGCAATCAGCCCCAGCATTTT. The chain joins TRBV2 to TRBJ1-5; the D is unclear. Germline V gives CDR1 SNHLY, CDR2 FYNNEI. Between the trimmed V and J ends, which lost 4 bases and 1 base, there was a span of 5 bases. The CDR3 is made up of 13 amino acids.

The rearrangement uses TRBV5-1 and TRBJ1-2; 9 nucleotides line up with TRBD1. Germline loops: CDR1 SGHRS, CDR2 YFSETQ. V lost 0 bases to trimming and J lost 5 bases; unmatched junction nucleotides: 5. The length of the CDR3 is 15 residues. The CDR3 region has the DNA TGCGCCAGCAGCTTGGGAGGGACAGGGCAGTATGGCTACACCTTC. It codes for CASSLGGTGQYGYTF.

CDR3 nucleotide sequence: TGTGCCAGCAGTCGAACCGGGACAGGGGGCACAGATACGCAGTATTTT. It yields the protein CASSRTGTGGTDTQYF. V is TRBV6-6 and J is TRBJ2-3, with TRBD1 matching 10 bases. After removal of 5 bases from V and 1 base from J, the junction contained 6 bases not matched to a gene. The CDR3 sequence is 16 residues long. Germline V CDR1 and CDR2: MNHNY, SVGAGI (reference sequence).

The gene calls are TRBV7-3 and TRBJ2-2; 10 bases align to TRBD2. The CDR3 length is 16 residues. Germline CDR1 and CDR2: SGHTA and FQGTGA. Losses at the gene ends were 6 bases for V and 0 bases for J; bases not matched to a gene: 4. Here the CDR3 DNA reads TGTGCCAGCAGAGGTAGCGGGGGGACGAACACCGGGGAGCTGTTTTTT. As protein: CASRGSGGTNTGELFF.

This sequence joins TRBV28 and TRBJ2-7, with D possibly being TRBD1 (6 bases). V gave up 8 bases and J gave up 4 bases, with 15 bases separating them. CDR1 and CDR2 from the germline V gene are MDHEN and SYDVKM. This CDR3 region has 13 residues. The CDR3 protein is CASAFLRGYEQYF. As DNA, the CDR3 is TGTGCCAGCGCTTTCCTCAGGGGATACGAGCAGTACTTC.

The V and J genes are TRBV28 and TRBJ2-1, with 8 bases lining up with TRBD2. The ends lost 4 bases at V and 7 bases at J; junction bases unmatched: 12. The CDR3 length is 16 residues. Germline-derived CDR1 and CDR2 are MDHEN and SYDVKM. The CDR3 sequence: CASSSGRRGDLNEQFF. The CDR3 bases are TGTGCCAGCAGTTCAGGCCGGCGGGGGGACTTAAATGAGCAGTTCTTC.

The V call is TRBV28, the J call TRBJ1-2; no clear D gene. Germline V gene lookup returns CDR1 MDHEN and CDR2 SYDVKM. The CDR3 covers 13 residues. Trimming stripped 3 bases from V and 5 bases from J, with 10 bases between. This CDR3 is CASSLPGRYGYTF. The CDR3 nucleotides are TGTGCCAGCAGTTTGCCCGGGAGATATGGCTACACCTTC.

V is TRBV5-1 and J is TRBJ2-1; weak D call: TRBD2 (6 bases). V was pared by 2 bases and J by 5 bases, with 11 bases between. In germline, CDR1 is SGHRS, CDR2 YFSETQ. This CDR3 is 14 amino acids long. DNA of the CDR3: TGCGCCAGCAGCTTCGACGGGAGCCACAATGAGCAGTTCTTC. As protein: CASSFDGSHNEQFF. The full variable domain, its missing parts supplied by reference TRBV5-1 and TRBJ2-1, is KAGVTQTPRYLIKTRGQQVTLSCSPISGHRSVSWYQQTPGQGLQFLFEYFSETQRNKGNFPGRFSGRQFSNSRSEMNVSTLELGDSALYLCASSFDGSHNEQFFGPGTRLTVL.

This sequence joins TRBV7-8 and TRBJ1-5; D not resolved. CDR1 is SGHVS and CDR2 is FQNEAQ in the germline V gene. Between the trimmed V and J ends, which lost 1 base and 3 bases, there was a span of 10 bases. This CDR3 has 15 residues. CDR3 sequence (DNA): TGTGCCAGCAGCTTAGGTTCGGGATACAATCAGCCCCAGCATTTT. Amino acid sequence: CASSLGSGYNQPQHF.

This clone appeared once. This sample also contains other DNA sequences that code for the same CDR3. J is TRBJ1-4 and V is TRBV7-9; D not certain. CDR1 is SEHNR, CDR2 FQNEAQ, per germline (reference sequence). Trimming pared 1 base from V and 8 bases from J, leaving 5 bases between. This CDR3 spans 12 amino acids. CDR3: CASSLDREKLFF. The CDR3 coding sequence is TGTGCCAGCAGCTTAGACCGGGAAAAACTGTTTTTT.

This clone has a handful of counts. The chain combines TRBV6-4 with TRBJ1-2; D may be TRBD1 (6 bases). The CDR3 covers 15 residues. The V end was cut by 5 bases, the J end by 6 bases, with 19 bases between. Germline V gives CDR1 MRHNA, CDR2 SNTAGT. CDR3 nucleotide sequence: TGTGCCAGCAGTCCCCGATCCGGGGGGCGCGATGGCTACACCTTC. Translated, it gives CASSPRSGGRDGYTF.

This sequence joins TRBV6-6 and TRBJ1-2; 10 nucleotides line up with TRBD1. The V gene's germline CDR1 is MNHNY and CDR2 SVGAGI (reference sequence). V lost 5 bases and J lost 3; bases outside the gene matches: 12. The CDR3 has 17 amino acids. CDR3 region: CASSRTGGIVTDYGYTF. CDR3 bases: TGTGCCAGCAGTCGGACAGGGGGAATTGTAACAGACTATGGCTACACCTTC.

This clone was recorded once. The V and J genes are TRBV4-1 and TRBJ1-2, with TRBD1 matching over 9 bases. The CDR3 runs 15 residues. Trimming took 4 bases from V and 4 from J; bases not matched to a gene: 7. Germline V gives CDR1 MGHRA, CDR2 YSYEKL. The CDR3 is CASSLPQGAVYGYTF. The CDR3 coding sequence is TGCGCCAGCAGCCTGCCACAGGGGGCCGTCTATGGCTACACCTTC.

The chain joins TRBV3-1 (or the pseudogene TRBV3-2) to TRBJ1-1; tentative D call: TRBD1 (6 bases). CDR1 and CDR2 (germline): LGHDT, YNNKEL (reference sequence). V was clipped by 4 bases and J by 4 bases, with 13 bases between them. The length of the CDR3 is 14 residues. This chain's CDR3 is CASSPLTGPTEAFF. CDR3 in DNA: TGTGCCAGCAGCCCCCTCACAGGGCCCACTGAAGCTTTCTTT.

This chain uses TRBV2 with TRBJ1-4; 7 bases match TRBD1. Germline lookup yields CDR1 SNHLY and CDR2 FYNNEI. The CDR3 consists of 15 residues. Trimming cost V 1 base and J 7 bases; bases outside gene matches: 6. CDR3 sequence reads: CASSEGNRGSEKLFF. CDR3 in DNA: TGTGCCAGCAGTGAAGGTAACAGGGGATCTGAAAAACTGTTTTTT.

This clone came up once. CDR3 sequence reads: CASGLAADTQYF. CDR3 DNA sequence: TGTGCTAGTGGTTTGGCGGCAGATACGCAGTATTTT. V is TRBV12-5 and J is TRBJ2-3; D remains unclear. In germline, CDR1 is LGHNT, CDR2 FRNRAP. The CDR3 is 12 amino acids. Between the trimmed V and J ends, which lost 1 base and 4 bases, there was a span of 3 bases.

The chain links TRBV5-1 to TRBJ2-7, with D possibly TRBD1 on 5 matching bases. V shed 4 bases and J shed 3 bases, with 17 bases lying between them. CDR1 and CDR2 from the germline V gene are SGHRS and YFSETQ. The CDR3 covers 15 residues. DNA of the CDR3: TGCGCCAGCAGCCTTACAGCGACAGCCGGCTACGAGCAGTACTTC. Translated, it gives CASSLTATAGYEQYF. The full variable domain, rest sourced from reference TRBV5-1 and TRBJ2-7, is KAGVTQTPRYLIKTRGQQVTLSCSPISGHRSVSWYQQTPGQGLQFLFEYFSETQRNKGNFPGRFSGRQFSNSRSEMNVSTLELGDSALYLCASSLTATAGYEQYFGPGTRLTVT.